This TCR beta chain is from a study of blood T cell repertoires in COVID-19. Background on the study: Both acute and convalescent COVID-19 samples were obtained from the United States, Italy and Spain. Sources were T cells, B-cell-depleted T cells, or PBMCs; the material itself was cDNA or gDNA.

The CDR3 spans 15 residues. Germline-derived CDR1 and CDR2 are LNHDA and SQIVND (reference sequence). The ends were cut back, 5 bases at V and 1 base at J, with 12 bases in the middle. Original processing notes: Nucleated cell counts were estimated from reference gene primer amplification. This table comes from immunoSEQ multiplex PCR, and its TCRdb copy is limited to in-frame clones, with some not included. D and trimming were read from the DNA, whereas the V and J calls and clone size are those reported in that table. This sample yields over 75,000 clones, of which around 82% are seen a single time; 1% to 1.5% belongs to the top ten.

This TCR was recovered from a woman older than 75 with acute or convalescent COVID-19. Sequenced material: peripheral blood. The V gene is TRBV19, the J gene TRBJ2-1; D is perhaps TRBD1 (5 bases). CDR3 amino acids: CASSLQEGSYNEQFF. CDR3 bases: TGTGCCAGTAGTCTACAGGAAGGATCCTACAATGAGCAGTTCTTC.